A single sample gave rise to the 12 T cell receptor beta chains below, sequenced in a study of T cell changes during pregnancy in multiple sclerosis. Data came from immunoSEQ multiplex PCR; TCRdb stores just in-frame clones and leaves some out. Of 65,000 to 95,000 clones listed, about nine tenths are singletons. The sequencing used peripheral blood, collected before pregnancy. The receptor set was obtained from a female donor with multiple sclerosis, enrolled in a pregnancy study.

CDR3 loop: CASRPGHSYGYTF. In DNA form, the CDR3 reads TGTGCCAGCAGGCCGGGACACTCCTATGGCTACACCTTC. The V and J genes are TRBV6-4 and TRBJ1-2; D might be TRBD1 (6 bases). Germline loops: CDR1 MRHNA, CDR2 SNTAGT. Trimming shortened V by 6 bases and J by 4 bases, and 12 bases separated the two germline ends. This CDR3 is built from 13 residues.

This sequence joins TRBV2 and TRBJ1-6, with D tentatively TRBD1 (5 bases). Germline CDR1 and CDR2: SNHLY and FYNNEI. The length of the CDR3 is 13 residues. Trimming took 6 bases from V and 10 from J, leaving 13 bases between them. CDR3 loop: CASSSGSRSPLHF. DNA of the CDR3: TGTGCCAGCAGCTCAGGGTCGCGGTCACCCCTCCACTTT.

CDR3 amino acids: CSVDRTGGETQYF. The CDR3 nucleotides read TGCAGCGTCGACAGAACAGGGGGAGAGACCCAGTACTTC. The genes are TRBV29-1 and TRBJ2-5, with 8 bases that match TRBD1. Per germline, CDR1 SQVTM and CDR2 ANQGSEA. The CDR3 runs 13 residues. Germline trimming cut 6 bases from V and 4 bases from J; bases unmatched to any gene: 7.

The chain employs TRBV11-1 and TRBJ1-1; D might be TRBD1 (6 bases). The CDR3 runs 15 residues. The V end lost 4 bases, the J end lost 9 bases, and 21 bases lay between the germline ends. The germline V gene encodes CDR1 SGHAT and CDR2 FQDESV (reference sequence). Here the CDR3 DNA reads TGTGCCAGCAGCTACGTACAGGGTTATGGTGTACAAGCTTTCTTT. This sequence encodes CASSYVQGYGVQAFF.

The J gene is TRBJ2-2, the V gene TRBV11-2; perhaps TRBD1 as D (5 bases). Germline values: CDR1 SGHAT, CDR2 FQNNGV. The CDR3 length is 16 residues. Deletions cut 1 base from V and 4 bases from J, with 13 bases between. The DNA of the CDR3 is TGTGCCAGCAGCTTAGCCTGGGGCTTACCCACCGGGGAGCTGTTTTTT. This sequence encodes CASSLAWGLPTGELFF. Full variable domain (rest looked up from reference TRBV11-2 and TRBJ2-2): EAGVAQSPRYKIIEKRQSVAFWCNPISGHATLYWYQQILGQGPKLLIQFQNNGVVDDSQLPKDRFSAERLKGVDSTLKIQPAKLEDSAVYLCASSLAWGLPTGELFFGEGSRLTVL.

The chain combines TRBV5-1 with TRBJ1-2, with D unresolved. The CDR3 contains 13 residues. From germline, CDR1 is SGHRS and CDR2 YFSETQ. V was trimmed by 4 bases and J by 5 bases, leaving 12 bases between them. In DNA form, the CDR3 reads TGCGCCAGCAGCCCCGAGGGAGTTTATGGCTACACCTTC. Its protein product is CASSPEGVYGYTF.

On this clone: The same CDR3 can be traced to other DNA sequences in this sample. This chain connects TRBV2 to TRBJ1-2; D is unresolved. V dropped 2 bases and J dropped 4 bases, with 5 bases sitting between them. The CDR3 runs to 12 residues. Germline-derived CDR1 and CDR2 are SNHLY and FYNNEI. The CDR3 nucleotides are TGTGCCAGCAGTGAATCCGTCTATGGCTACACCTTC. It specifies CASSESVYGYTF.

The V and J genes are TRBV7-3 and TRBJ2-5; D possibly corresponds to TRBD2 (6 bases). V gave up 3 bases and J gave up 1 base, with 15 bases separating them. The CDR3 covers 16 residues. Germline V CDR1 and CDR2: SGHTA, FQGTGA. The CDR3 bases are TGTGCCAGCAGCTTGGGGGGTCGGGCCCCCCAAGAGACCCAGTACTTC. Encoded protein: CASSLGGRAPQETQYF.

The CDR3 spells CASSLDRDTQYF. The CDR3 nucleotides are TGCGCCAGCAGCCTCGACAGAGATACGCAGTATTTT. The chain is built from TRBV5-1 and TRBJ2-3; D may be TRBD1 (5 bases). Germline CDR1 SGHRS, CDR2 YFSETQ. The length of the CDR3 is 12 residues. Trimming pared 4 bases from V and 5 bases from J, leaving 8 bases between.

V and J are TRBV9 and TRBJ1-6; D is ambiguous. This CDR3 is 17 amino acids long. Between the trimmed V and J ends, which lost 3 bases and 0 bases, there was a span of 13 bases. Germline V gene sequence: CDR1 SGDLS, CDR2 YYNGEE. The CDR3 spells CASSAKGSGSYNSPLHF. For the CDR3, the DNA is TGTGCCAGCAGCGCTAAAGGGAGTGGCTCCTATAATTCACCCCTCCACTTT.

The chain has TRBV6-6 and TRBJ2-7; D perhaps matches TRBD2 (6 bases). The CDR3 is made up of 12 amino acids. Trimming shortened V by 1 base and J by 5 bases, and 6 bases separated the two germline ends. Germline loops: CDR1 MNHNY, CDR2 SVGAGI (reference sequence). In DNA, the CDR3 is TGTGCCAGCAGTTACTGGGGGGACGAGCAGTACTTC. Translating it yields CASSYWGDEQYF.

The chain has TRBV5-1 and TRBJ1-2; D is possibly TRBD1 (6 bases). With 5 bases removed from V and 5 bases from J, the gap between germline ends came to 22 bases. The CDR3 consists of 16 residues. Germline V gene lookup returns CDR1 SGHRS and CDR2 YFSETQ. As DNA, the CDR3 is TGCGCCAGCAGTTCAGGCCCCGGCAGGGGATTGTATGGCTACACCTTC. This encodes CASSSGPGRGLYGYTF. Full variable domain (remainder filled in from reference TRBV5-1 and TRBJ1-2): KAGVTQTPRYLIKTRGQQVTLSCSPISGHRSVSWYQQTPGQGLQFLFEYFSETQRNKGNFPGRFSGRQFSNSRSEMNVSTLELGDSALYLCASSSGPGRGLYGYTFGSGTRLTVV.